Listed below are T cell receptor beta chains from one sample, sequenced in a study of T-cell reconstitution after alpha-beta-depleted transplantation in children. TCRdb used MiXCR to reprocess the PCR reads, holding one entry per CDR3 protein. The table has about 300,000 distinct CDR3 sequences, over 7% seen once. The material was peripheral blood, obtained 360 days after TCRalphabeta/CD19-depleted stem cell transplant. The receptors were sampled from a female patient younger than 10 who had a stem cell transplant for Fanconi anemia, so the T cells may come from the graft donor. The conserved cysteine and the conserved F or W are not part of the CDR3 here. D genes are given only for firm matches.

V gene	D gene	J gene	CDR3 length	CDR3 protein
TRBV6-5	TRBD1	TRBJ1-5	14	ASSALQTGGYQPQH
TRBV28	.	TRBJ2-3	13	AITDRGALTDTQY
TRBV20-1	TRBD1	TRBJ2-5	11	SANPGQQETQY
TRBV12-3/TRBV12-4	TRBD1	TRBJ1-5	11	ASSPGGEQPQH
TRBV7-9	.	TRBJ2-7	10	ASSDTGNEQY
TRBV28	.	TRBJ2-7	11	ASSFLGRYEQY
TRBV5-1	TRBD1	TRBJ2-5	13	ASSWGDRGGETQY
TRBV2	.	TRBJ1-6	12	ASSEVTVGSPLH
TRBV6-6	TRBD1	TRBJ1-2	11	ASSLQGPDGYT
TRBV9	.	TRBJ2-1	11	ASSVDNDNEQF
TRBV6-1	.	TRBJ2-5	12	ASRTTGRGETQY
TRBV20-1	.	TRBJ2-1	12	SAPDAPAYNEQF
TRBV27	.	TRBJ2-3	13	ASSRDFPLTDTQY
TRBV3-1	.	TRBJ1-3	12	ASSQGGSGNTIY
TRBV9	.	TRBJ2-4	13	ASSVDPLAKNIQY
TRBV7-2	.	TRBJ2-4	11	ASRMWVPDIQY
TRBV5-1	TRBD1	TRBJ1-1	13	ASSLETGGTFEAF
TRBV6-5	.	TRBJ2-1	13	ASSYERAALNEQF
TRBV19	TRBD1	TRBJ2-3	14	ASSAGTGTPTDTQY
TRBV5-1	.	TRBJ2-3	13	ASSLVGSLTDTQY
TRBV10-3	TRBD1	TRBJ1-2	10	ASSDRRNGYT
TRBV7-9	.	TRBJ2-1	11	ASSLGASNEQF
TRBV29-1	TRBD2	TRBJ2-2	13	SVDGAAGRAGELF
TRBV7-3	.	TRBJ2-1	11	ASSARPYNEQF
TRBV5-6	.	TRBJ1-1	11	ASSVTLTTEAF
TRBV13	TRBD2	TRBJ2-7	13	ASSLGLGGSYEQY
TRBV4-2	.	TRBJ2-1	15	ASSQEWADYQYNEQF
TRBV3-1	.	TRBJ2-1	12	ASSQEGLVDEQF
TRBV28	.	TRBJ1-1	13	ASSSTGTGDTEAF
TRBV24-1	TRBD2	TRBJ2-2	18	ATSDSRPGLAGGPTGELF
TRBV6-2/TRBV6-3	.	TRBJ1-2	11	ASSLTRIYGYT
TRBV5-1	.	TRBJ1-1	13	ASSLEARWNTEAF
TRBV28	.	TRBJ2-3	15	ASSLSPTNRVTDTQY
TRBV6-5	.	TRBJ2-1	14	ASSYSIPSSYNEQF
TRBV5-1	.	TRBJ1-4	11	ASSNQEGEKLF
TRBV9	TRBD2	TRBJ2-1	13	ASSATSGIYNEQF
TRBV9	TRBD2	TRBJ2-3	14	ASSPGTSGSADTQY
TRBV28	TRBD2	TRBJ2-1	15	ASSGRLAGGPYNEQF
TRBV28	TRBD2	TRBJ2-1	17	ASSFYLTTSGDIFNEQF
TRBV5-1	.	TRBJ2-1	12	ASSTRTANNEQF
TRBV6-1	.	TRBJ2-3	10	ASSEGSDTQY
TRBV10-3	.	TRBJ2-6	15	AIRDASKFSGANVLT
TRBV7-6	TRBD2	TRBJ2-1	16	ASSFRLAGGLYYNEQF
TRBV12-3/TRBV12-4	.	TRBJ2-7	8	PPGSGAEY
TRBV11-2	TRBD2	TRBJ2-3	16	ASSPSPLAGGRSGTQY
TRBV28	.	TRBJ2-7	12	ASSLFMEIYEQY
TRBV10-2	TRBD2	TRBJ2-3	13	ATQPSGKGTDTQY
TRBV20-1	TRBD1	TRBJ2-7	14	SAREVLLGQATEQY
TRBV6-2/TRBV6-3	.	TRBJ2-2	13	ASSRTVLNTGELF
TRBV29-1	.	TRBJ1-2	9	SVEQGYGYT
TRBV6-2/TRBV6-3	.	TRBJ1-1	10	ASSFSVAEAF
TRBV15	.	TRBJ2-2	18	ATSRDLLRRAPITTGELF
TRBV29-1	.	TRBJ2-3	14	SVKTFGGKYTDTQY
TRBV20-1	TRBD2	TRBJ2-1	14	SLGERLAGGLGEQF
TRBV25-1	.	TRBJ2-1	9	ASSHREKQF
TRBV28	TRBD1	TRBJ1-2	15	ASSQIPWRTGPYGYT
TRBV6-2/TRBV6-3	.	TRBJ1-1	11	AGRLPGVTEAF
TRBV28	.	TRBJ2-7	14	ASSLEHGLSSYEQY
TRBV7-9	.	TRBJ2-1	12	ASPTGIAYNEQF